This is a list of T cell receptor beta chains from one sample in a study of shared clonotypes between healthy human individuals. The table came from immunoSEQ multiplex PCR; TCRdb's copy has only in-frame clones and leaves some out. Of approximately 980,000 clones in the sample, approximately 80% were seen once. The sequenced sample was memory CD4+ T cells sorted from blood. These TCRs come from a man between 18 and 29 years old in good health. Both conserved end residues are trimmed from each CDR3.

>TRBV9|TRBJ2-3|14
ASSGGSGSIVDTQY
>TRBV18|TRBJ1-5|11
ASSPQSNQPQH
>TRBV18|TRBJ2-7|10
ASSGVPYEQY
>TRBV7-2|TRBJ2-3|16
ASSLKVTSGTSTDTQY
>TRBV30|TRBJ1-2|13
AWSVKGGRGHGYT
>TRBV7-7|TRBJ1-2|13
ASSCHLSENYGYT
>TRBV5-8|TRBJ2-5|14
ASSLDQGALQETQY
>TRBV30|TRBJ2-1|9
AWSVLEAQF
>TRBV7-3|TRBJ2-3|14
ASSLRGTGGGDTQY
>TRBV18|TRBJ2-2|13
ASSPRSGGTGELF
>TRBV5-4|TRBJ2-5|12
ASSLRRDMETQY
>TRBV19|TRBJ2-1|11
ASSPQGGNEQF
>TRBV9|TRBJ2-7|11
ASSVGPLYEQY
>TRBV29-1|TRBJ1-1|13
SVDPGGALGTEAF
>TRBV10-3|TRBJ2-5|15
AISGTAGTAEGETQY
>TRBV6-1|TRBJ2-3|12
ASSVVTSTDTQY
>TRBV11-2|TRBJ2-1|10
ASSITTHEQF
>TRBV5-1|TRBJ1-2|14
ASSLWGGRDHYGYT
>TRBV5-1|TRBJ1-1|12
ASSFQGARTEAF
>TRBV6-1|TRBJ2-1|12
ASSEGQGWNEQF
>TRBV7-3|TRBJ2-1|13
ASSLGTGLWDEQF
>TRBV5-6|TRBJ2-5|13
ASSTGVASGETQY
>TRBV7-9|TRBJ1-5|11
ASSLGGSQPQH
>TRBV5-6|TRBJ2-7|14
ASSPAPRDTVYEQY
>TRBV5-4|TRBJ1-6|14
ASSLDAGLSDSPLH
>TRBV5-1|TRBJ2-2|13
ASSLDTGATGELF
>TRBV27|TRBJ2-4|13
ASSPGTGRGNIQY
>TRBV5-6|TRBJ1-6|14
ASTRSGATYNSPLH
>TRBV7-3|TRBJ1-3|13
ASSPDRGPGNTIY
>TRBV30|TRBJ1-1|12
AGRDTNWNTEAF